This T cell receptor (beta chain) was identified during a study of cytomegalovirus exposure and HLA in healthy donors. Findings and limits, study-wide: The presence/absence work took it that sequencing depth was about the same across donors. There were reportedly fewer N-insertions in an Asian-associated ancestry cluster than the approximately 670-donor mean, in a later analysis. Being productive about 90% or about 30% of the time was typical of most TCR beta V segments in an earlier analysis. A missense variant in DCLRE1C was later tied to TCR beta V- and J-gene trimming.

Primers for the PCR totalled 60 Vbeta and 13 Jbeta. This table comes from immunoSEQ multiplex PCR, and its TCRdb copy is limited to in-frame clones, with some not included. The data contain approximately 200,000 clones, approximately 80% of them seen just once; the ten biggest clones take up roughly a sixth. As for this clone: Its antigen is as yet unknown.

The TCR sequence derives from a man in his forties in good health and CMV-seronegative. Material for sequencing was PBMCs.

CDR3 nucleotides: TGTGCCAGCAGCCCCGGACAGGGAGGAGATACGCAGTATTTT. It translates to CASSPGQGGDTQYF. The V and J genes are TRBV6-6 and TRBJ2-3; TRBD1 agrees at 8 bases. The junction had 7 bases not matched to a gene; V was cut back by 6 bases and J by 5 bases. In germline, CDR1 is MNHNY, CDR2 SVGAGI (reference sequence). CDR3 length equals 14 residues.